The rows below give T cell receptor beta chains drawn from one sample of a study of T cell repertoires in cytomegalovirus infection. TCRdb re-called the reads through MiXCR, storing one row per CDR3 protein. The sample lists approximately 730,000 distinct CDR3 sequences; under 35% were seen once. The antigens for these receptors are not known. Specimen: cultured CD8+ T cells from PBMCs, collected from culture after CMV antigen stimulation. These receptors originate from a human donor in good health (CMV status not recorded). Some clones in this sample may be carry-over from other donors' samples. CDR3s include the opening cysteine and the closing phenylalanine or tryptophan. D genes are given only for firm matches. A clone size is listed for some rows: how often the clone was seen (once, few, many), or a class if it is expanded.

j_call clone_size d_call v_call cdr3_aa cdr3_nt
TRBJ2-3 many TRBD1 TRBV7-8 CASRRTGGPTDTQYF TGTGCCAGCAGGAGGACAGGGGGTCCCACAGATACGCAGTATTTT
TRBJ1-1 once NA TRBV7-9 CASSRLRYLNTEAFF TGTGCCAGCAGCCGTCTCCGGTACTTGAACACTGAAGCTTTCTTT
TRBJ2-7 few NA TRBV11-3 CASSLQDGSYEQYF TGTGCCAGCAGCTTGCAAGACGGCTCCTACGAGCAGTACTTC
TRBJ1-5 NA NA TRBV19 CASSPKTNQPQHF TGTGCCAGTAGCCCTAAAACCAATCAGCCCCAGCATTTT
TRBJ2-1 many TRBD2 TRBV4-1 CASSQETSLAVEQFF TGCGCCAGCAGCCAAGAGACTAGCTTGGCCGTTGAGCAGTTCTTC
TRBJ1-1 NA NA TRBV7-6 CASSLQGVAEAFF TGTGCCAGCAGCTTACAGGGAGTCGCTGAAGCTTTCTTT
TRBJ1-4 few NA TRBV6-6 CASSPQEVATNEKLFF TGTGCCAGCAGTCCACAGGAAGTTGCAACTAATGAAAAACTGTTTTTT
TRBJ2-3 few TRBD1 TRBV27 CASSEYRDRDTQYF TGTGCCAGCAGCGAATACCGGGACAGAGATACGCAGTATTTT
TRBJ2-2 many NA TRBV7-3 CASSMTTGMNTGELFF TGTGCCAGCAGCATGACCACAGGGATGAACACCGGGGAGCTGTTTTTT
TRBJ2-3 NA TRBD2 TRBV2 CASSDRLAGGIDTQYF TGTGCCAGCAGTGATCGACTAGCGGGGGGAATAGATACGCAGTATTTT
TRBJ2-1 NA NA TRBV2 CASSPPSNEQFF TGTGCCAGCAGCCCCCCCTCAAATGAGCAGTTCTTC
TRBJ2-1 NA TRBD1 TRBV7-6 CASSAFRDSPYNEQFF TGTGCCAGCAGCGCTTTCCGGGACAGCCCCTACAATGAGCAGTTCTTC
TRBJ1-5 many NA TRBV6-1 CASSEDGDSNQPQHF TGTGCCAGCAGTGAAGATGGTGATAGCAATCAGCCCCAGCATTTT
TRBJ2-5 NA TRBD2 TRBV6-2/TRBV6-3 CASSPLGGGYQETQYF TGTGCCAGCAGCCCTTTGGGCGGGGGATACCAAGAGACCCAGTACTTC
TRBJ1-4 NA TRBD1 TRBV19 CASSPADRGSEKLFF TGTGCCAGTAGTCCGGCGGACAGGGGGAGCGAAAAACTGTTTTTT
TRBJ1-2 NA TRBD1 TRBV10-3 CAISDLDRELNGYTF TGTGCCATCAGTGATTTGGACAGGGAACTCAATGGCTACACCTTC
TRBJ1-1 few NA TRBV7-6 CASSLRDANTEAFF TGTGCCAGCAGCTTAAGGGATGCGAACACTGAAGCTTTCTTT
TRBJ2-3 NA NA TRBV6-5 CASSYSNQPISTDTQYF TGTGCCAGCAGTTACTCGAACCAGCCCATCTCCACAGATACGCAGTATTTT
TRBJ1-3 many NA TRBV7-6 CASSSTVSGNTIYF TGTGCCAGCAGCTCGACAGTCTCTGGAAACACCATATATTTT
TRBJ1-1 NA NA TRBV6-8 CASRQKNLNTEAFF TGTGCCAGCAGACAGAAAAATTTGAACACTGAAGCTTTCTTT
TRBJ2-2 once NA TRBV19 CASSIAGVHNTGELFF TGTGCCAGTAGTATAGCAGGGGTGCATAACACCGGGGAGCTGTTTTTT
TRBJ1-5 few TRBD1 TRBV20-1 CSASGYPGQGLSNQPQHF TGCAGTGCTAGTGGTTATCCGGGACAGGGTCTCAGCAATCAGCCCCAGCATTTT
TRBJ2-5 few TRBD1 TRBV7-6 CASSRPRGETQYF TGTGCCAGCAGCAGACCCAGGGGGGAGACCCAGTACTTC
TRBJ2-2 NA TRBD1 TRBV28 CASRDRTVPGELFF TGTGCCAGTAGGGACAGAACGGTTCCCGGGGAGCTGTTTTTT